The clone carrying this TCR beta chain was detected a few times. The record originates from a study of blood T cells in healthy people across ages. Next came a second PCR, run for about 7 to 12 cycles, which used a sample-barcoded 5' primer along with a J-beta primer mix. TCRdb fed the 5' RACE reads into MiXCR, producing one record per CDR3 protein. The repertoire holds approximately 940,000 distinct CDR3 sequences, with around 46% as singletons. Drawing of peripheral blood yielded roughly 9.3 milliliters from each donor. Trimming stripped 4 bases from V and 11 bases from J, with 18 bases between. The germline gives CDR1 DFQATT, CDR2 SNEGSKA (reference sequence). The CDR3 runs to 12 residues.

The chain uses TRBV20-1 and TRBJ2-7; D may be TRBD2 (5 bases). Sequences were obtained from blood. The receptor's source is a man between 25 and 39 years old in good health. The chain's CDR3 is CSANPRTRYEYF. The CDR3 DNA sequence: TGCAGTGCTAACCCGAGGACTCGTTACGAGTACTTC.